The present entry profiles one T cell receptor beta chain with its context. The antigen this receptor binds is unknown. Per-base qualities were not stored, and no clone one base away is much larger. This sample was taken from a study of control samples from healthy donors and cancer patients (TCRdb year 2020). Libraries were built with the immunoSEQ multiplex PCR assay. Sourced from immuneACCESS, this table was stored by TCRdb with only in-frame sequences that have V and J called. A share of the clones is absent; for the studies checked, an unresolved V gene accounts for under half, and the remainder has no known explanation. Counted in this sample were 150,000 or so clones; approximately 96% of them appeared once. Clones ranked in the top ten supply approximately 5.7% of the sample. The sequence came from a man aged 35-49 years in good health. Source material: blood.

The CDR3 here reads CASSSRAGLQGGAWTEQYF. The base sequence is TGTGCCAGCAGTTCCCGGGCCGGACTGCAGGGGGGTGCGTGGACCGAGCAGTACTTC. This chain joins TRBV28 to TRBJ2-7; a tentative D match to TRBD1 spans 7 bases. Including the terminal cysteine and phenylalanine, the CDR3 comprises 19 residues. Solely the CDR3 DNA is kept, with 57 bases framed from the first base. The trim is 4 bases for V and 6 bases for J, with a gap of 31 bases between the germline ends. Per the germline V gene, MDHEN is the CDR1 and SYDVKM is the CDR2.